This note documents a single T cell receptor (beta chain) sequence. Treatment of the sample: about 20 received Ad26.COV2.S at low or high dose, single or two shots; roughly five received placebo; per-sample allocation not given. Day 63 after the first vaccine or placebo injection was the time point for sampling. These data come from a study of Ad26.COV2.S vaccination and SARS-CoV-2 variants. Turning to the study itself: Donor got 5x10^10 or 1x10^11 viral particles of Ad26.COV2.S.

Sequencing was performed with immunoSEQ multiplex PCR; in TCRdb, only in-frame clones are kept and a portion is missing. The sample holds under 550,000 clones; around 89% are singletons and the top ten take about 3.5%. The germline CDR1 and CDR2 sequences are MDHEN and SYDVKM. Trimming removed 3 bases from V and 3 bases from J; junction bases left unmatched: 4. This CDR3 is 15 amino acids long. The TCR was taken from a person aged 18-65 years who received the Ad26.COV2.S COVID-19 vaccine or a placebo. V gene TRBV28 combines with J gene TRBJ1-4, with TRBD1 matching 7 bases. The sequencing here drew on peripheral blood, taken in a trial of Ad26.COV2.S vaccine versus placebo. CDR3 amino acids: CASSFYRGSNEKLFF. CDR3 bases: TGTGCCAGCAGTTTTTACAGGGGCTCTAATGAAAAACTGTTTTTT.